This passage covers 32 T cell receptor beta chains from one sample sequenced in a study of blood T cells in healthy people across ages (dated by TCRdb to 2015 to 2017). Library creation used 5' RACE. These reads were obtained on an Illumina HiSeq 2500. A second about 6 to 11 cycle PCR used a sample-barcoded 5' primer and a J-beta primer mix. Clones were called with MiXCR by TCRdb after fastp trimmed the public reads at Q25, and only in-frame beta chains were retained. Records with the same CDR3 protein are collapsed into one entry carrying the most frequent genes and DNA. The sample contains around 650,000 distinct CDR3 sequences, 32% of them found a single time. The ten largest clones add up to 15% to 17% of the sample. Sequencing was carried out using blood. Every receptor here comes from a woman older than 75 in good health. Donor details come from another sample of the same person, matched by shared clones.

The chain combines TRBV5-1 with TRBJ2-7, with D perhaps being TRBD1 or TRBD2 (5 bases each). In germline, CDR1 is SGHRS, CDR2 YFSETQ. This CDR3 contains 15 residues. Trimming shortened V by 0 bases and J by 10 bases, and 20 bases separated the two germline ends. CDR3 protein: CASSLEVPGQGAQYF. Here the CDR3 DNA reads TGCGCCAGCAGCTTGGAGGTTCCGGGGCAGGGTGCCCAGTACTTC.

About this clonotype: A much larger clone sits a single nucleotide away, making a read error possible. CDR3 coding DNA: TGTGCCAGCAGCTTGGTCTGGGGCAGGAACAATGAGCAGTTCTTC. It specifies CASSLVWGRNNEQFF. The chain carries TRBV7-6 and TRBJ2-1; the D gene is possibly TRBD1 (5 bases). Trimming left V 3 bases short and J 5 bases short, with 14 bases between. CDR1 is SGHVS and CDR2 is FNYEAQ in the germline V gene. The CDR3 runs 15 residues.

This clonotype was seen at least ten times. The gene calls are TRBV7-6 and TRBJ2-7, with D tentatively TRBD1 (5 bases). The CDR3 is 14 residues long. The V gene's germline CDR1 is SGHVS and CDR2 FNYEAQ. Trimming took 1 base from V and 5 from J, leaving 12 bases between them. CDR3 in amino acids: CASSLVRQGDEQYF. DNA for the CDR3: TGTGCCAGCAGCTTAGTCAGGCAGGGCGACGAGCAGTACTTC.

This clonotype was found a few times. The chain joins TRBV5-1 to TRBJ1-2, with TRBD1 matching over 8 bases. Germline V gene sequence: CDR1 SGHRS, CDR2 YFSETQ. The CDR3 loop spans 15 amino acids. The trim removed 4 bases at V and 6 bases at J, leaving 11 bases unmatched. CDR3 region: CASSLFLQGADGYTF. As DNA, the CDR3 is TGCGCCAGCAGCCTCTTCTTGCAGGGGGCGGATGGCTACACCTTC.

This clonotype was counted at least ten times. V is TRBV20-1 and J is TRBJ2-5; D not certain. Deletions cut 2 bases from V and 5 bases from J, with 12 bases between. Germline lookup yields CDR1 DFQATT and CDR2 SNEGSKA (reference sequence). This CDR3 is 13 amino acids long. The CDR3 protein is CSARTTGRETQYF. The CDR3, as DNA: TGCAGTGCTAGAACCACTGGGCGGGAGACCCAGTACTTC.

This clonotype was found many times. The rearrangement joins TRBV12-3 or TRBV12-4 to TRBJ1-2; D uncertain. V lost 2 bases and J lost 6, with 13 bases in between. The CDR3 spans 14 residues. CDR3: CASSLRSELDGYTF. The DNA for the CDR3 is TGTGCCAGCAGTTTACGCTCAGAGCTGGATGGCTACACCTTC.

This chain joins TRBV7-2 and TRBJ1-6, with TRBD1 as a possible D gene (5 bases). The germline V and J ends were trimmed by 2 bases and 7 bases, with 9 bases remaining between them. Per germline, CDR1 SGHTA and CDR2 FQGNSA. There are 14 residues in the CDR3. CDR3 loop: CASSLHRWNSPLHF. Here the CDR3 DNA reads TGTGCCAGCAGCTTACACAGGTGGAATTCACCCCTCCACTTT.

The CDR3 here is CASSSPGLSTEAFF. The CDR3 nucleotides are TGTGCCAGCAGCTCCCCGGGGTTAAGCACTGAAGCTTTCTTT. The chain combines TRBV5-4 with TRBJ1-1, with D uncertain. Germline loops: CDR1 SGHNT, CDR2 YYREEE (reference sequence). The CDR3 is 14 residues long. V was pared by 3 bases and J by 4 bases, with 13 bases between.

This clonotype was picked up one time. The rearrangement links TRBV7-7 to TRBJ2-2; TRBD2 matches at 9 bases. The ends lost 2 bases at V and 4 bases at J; junction bases unmatched: 2. Germline V gene lookup returns CDR1 SSHAT and CDR2 FNYEAQ (reference sequence). The CDR3 covers 15 residues. The chain's CDR3 is CASSLLAGTTGELFF. CDR3 bases: TGTGCCAGCAGCTTACTAGCGGGGACCACCGGGGAGCTGTTTTTT. Full variable domain (remainder filled in from reference TRBV7-7 and TRBJ2-2): GAGVSQSPRYKVTKRGQDVTLRCDPISSHATLYWYQQALGQGPEFLTYFNYEAQPDKSGLPSDRFSAERPEGSISTLTIQRTEQRDSAMYRCASSLLAGTTGELFFGEGSRLTVL.

In its sample, this clonotype was seen many times. The gene calls are TRBV27 and TRBJ1-2; D gene uncertain. The CDR3 covers 14 residues. Germline CDR1 and CDR2: MNHEY and SMNVEV (reference sequence). Trimming took off 3 bases at V and 4 bases at J, with 12 bases between the two ends. CDR3 sequence reads: CASSFSGDSYGYTF. CDR3 DNA sequence: TGTGCCAGCAGTTTCTCCGGCGATAGCTATGGCTACACCTTC.

This clonotype was counted many times. The V call is TRBV7-2, the J call TRBJ2-2, with D unresolved. Germline CDR1 reads SGHTA; CDR2 reads FQGNSA. The length of the CDR3 is 14 residues. Trimming removed 1 base at V and 3 bases at J, with 6 bases between. The CDR3 loop is CASSLGADTGELFF. The CDR3 nucleotides are TGTGCCAGCAGCTTAGGGGCAGACACCGGGGAGCTGTTTTTT. The full variable domain, with the rest looked up from reference TRBV7-2 and TRBJ2-2, is GAGVSQSPSNKVTEKGKDVELRCDPISGHTALYWYRQSLGQGLEFLIYFQGNSAPDKSGLPSDRFSAERTGGSVSTLTIQRTQQEDSAVYLCASSLGADTGELFFGEGSRLTVL.

Note on this clonotype: A read error is possible here, since a much larger clone lies one base away. The CDR3 here is CSARVQREGHEQYF. The CDR3, as DNA: TGCAGTGCTAGAGTTCAAAGGGAAGGACACGAGCAGTACTTC. The rearrangement joins TRBV20-1 to TRBJ2-7; D is unresolved. The V end was cut by 1 base, the J end by 5 bases, with 15 bases between. Per the germline V gene, CDR1 is DFQATT and CDR2 is SNEGSKA (reference sequence). This CDR3 spans 14 amino acids.

Points on this clonotype: A much more abundant neighbour one base away suggests this may be a read error. The chain joins TRBV12-3 or TRBV12-4 to TRBJ2-3; D ambiguous. This CDR3 has 13 residues. Trimming left V 3 bases short and J 4 bases short, with 8 bases between. CDR3 region: CASSFDGADTQYF. CDR3 in DNA: TGTGCCAGCAGTTTCGATGGGGCAGATACGCAGTATTTT.

This clonotype was found many times. This chain uses TRBV10-3 with TRBJ2-5; TRBD2 agrees at 11 bases. Germline V gene data show CDR1 as ENHRY and CDR2 as SYGVKD. The CDR3 covers 15 residues. The junction had 1 base not matched to a gene; V was cut back by 0 bases and J by 4 bases. DNA of the CDR3: TGTGCCATCAGTGAGTCGGGGACTAGCGGAGAGACCCAGTACTTC. It is translated as CAISESGTSGETQYF.

On this clonotype itself: This may arise from a read error, as a much more abundant clone is one base away. The rearrangement uses TRBV6-1 and TRBJ2-5; D unclear. Matching the DNA end better, TRBJ2-7 makes the J call doubtful. From germline, CDR1 is MNHNS and CDR2 SASEGT. This CDR3 has 15 residues. The CDR3 loop is CASSETTVGVYEQYF. CDR3 DNA sequence: TGTGCCAGCAGTGAAACCACAGTCGGAGTCTACGAGCAGTACTTC.

The chain is built from TRBV28 and TRBJ2-1, with TRBD1 matching 9 bases. After removal of 1 base from V and 10 bases from J, the junction contained 8 bases not matched to a gene. Germline assignment: CDR1 MDHEN and CDR2 SYDVKM. The CDR3 consists of 15 residues. CDR3 residues: CASSLLGQGDYEQFF. CDR3 nucleotide sequence: TGTGCCAGCAGTTTATTGGGACAGGGAGACTACGAGCAGTTCTTC. The full variable domain, rest sourced from reference TRBV28 and TRBJ2-1, is DVKVTQSSRYLVKRTGEKVFLECVQDMDHENMFWYRQDPGLGLRLIYFSYDVKMKEKGDIPEGYSVSREKKERFSLILESASTNQTSMYLCASSLLGQGDYEQFFGPGTRLTVL.

This clonotype was seen only once. A single base separates this from a much larger clone, so it may be a read error. V and J are TRBV28 and TRBJ2-3; 8 bases align to TRBD1. Germline values: CDR1 MDHEN, CDR2 SYDVKM. The ends lost 10 bases at V and 5 bases at J; junction bases unmatched: 8. This CDR3 contains 13 residues. The CDR3 here is CATRQGAGDTQYF. DNA for the CDR3: TGTGCCACCCGGCAGGGGGCTGGAGATACGCAGTATTTT.

V and J are TRBV28 and TRBJ2-7; tentative D call: TRBD1 (6 bases). Looked up from germline, CDR1 is MDHEN and CDR2 is SYDVKM. V lost 5 bases and J lost 0, with 20 bases in between. The CDR3 contains 17 residues. CDR3: CASSLTLRPGASYEQYF. The CDR3 DNA sequence: TGTGCCAGCAGTCTAACCCTGAGACCAGGGGCCTCCTACGAGCAGTACTTC.

With regard to this clonotype: A read error may explain this, as a much larger clone is one base away. The chain employs TRBV11-2 and TRBJ1-2; 9 positions match TRBD1. Germline V gives CDR1 SGHAT, CDR2 FQNNGV. The CDR3 sequence is 14 residues long. With V trimmed by 10 bases and J by 4 bases, 10 bases remained unmatched. CDR3 nucleotide sequence: TGTGCCACTCCCGGGGACAGGGTCGGCTATGGCTACACCTTC. It is translated as CATPGDRVGYGYTF.

This clonotype was found many times. The rearrangement links TRBV4-1 to TRBJ2-1; 11 nucleotides match TRBD2. J was trimmed by 6 bases and V by 1 base; bases with no gene match: 14. This CDR3 is built from 19 residues. The germline gives CDR1 MGHRA, CDR2 YSYEKL. CDR3 bases: TGCGCCAGCAGCCAAGCCCCCTCGCGAGCGCTAGCGGGGGGCAATGAGCAGTTCTTC. As protein: CASSQAPSRALAGGNEQFF.

Only a few counts were recorded for this clonotype. J is TRBJ1-4 and V is TRBV5-1; 8 nucleotides align to TRBD1. Germline V CDR1 and CDR2: SGHRS, YFSETQ. Unmatched junction bases numbered 8, after V lost 0 bases and J lost 7 bases. This CDR3 has 16 residues. The CDR3 sequence: CASSLGTGSVGEKLFF. CDR3 DNA: TGCGCCAGCAGCTTGGGGACAGGGTCAGTGGGTGAAAAACTGTTTTTT.

This clonotype occurred once. The chain links TRBV5-1 to TRBJ2-3; D possibly uses TRBD1 or TRBD2 (5 bases each). V lost 2 bases and J 0 bases, leaving 13 bases between the germline ends. There are 16 residues in the CDR3. Germline V CDR1 and CDR2: SGHRS, YFSETQ. The CDR3 nucleotides are TGCGCCAGCAGCTTACCGGGACCCTCTAGCACAGATACGCAGTATTTT. Translated, it gives CASSLPGPSSTDTQYF. Full variable domain (rest looked up from reference TRBV5-1 and TRBJ2-3): KAGVTQTPRYLIKTRGQQVTLSCSPISGHRSVSWYQQTPGQGLQFLFEYFSETQRNKGNFPGRFSGRQFSNSRSEMNVSTLELGDSALYLCASSLPGPSSTDTQYFGPGTRLTVL.

V gene TRBV20-1 combines with J gene TRBJ2-1; D might be TRBD2 (5 bases). Trimming pared 3 bases from V and 5 bases from J, leaving 14 bases between. This CDR3 contains 14 residues. CDR1 is DFQATT, CDR2 SNEGSKA, per germline (reference sequence). CDR3 region: CSASRGSRDNEQFF. The CDR3, as DNA: TGCAGTGCTAGTAGAGGGAGTAGGGACAATGAGCAGTTCTTC.

The gene calls are TRBV9 and TRBJ2-1, with 11 bases that match TRBD2. Germline V CDR1 and CDR2: SGDLS, YYNGEE. The ends lost 0 bases at V and 4 bases at J; junction bases unmatched: 6. This CDR3 spans 17 amino acids. In DNA form, the CDR3 reads TGTGCCAGCAGCGTAGAGACCGGGACTAGCGGATACAATGAGCAGTTCTTC. Protein product: CASSVETGTSGYNEQFF.

This clonotype was found many times. This chain uses TRBV15 with TRBJ2-7; D is unresolved. The V end lost 0 bases, the J end lost 0 bases, and 6 bases lay between the germline ends. The CDR3 has 14 amino acids. The germline V gene has CDR1 LNHNV and CDR2 YYDKDF (reference sequence). The CDR3 DNA reads as TGTGCCACCAGCAGAGATTACAGCTCCTACGAGCAGTACTTC. This translates into CATSRDYSSYEQYF. Variable domain in full (rest from reference TRBV15 and TRBJ2-7): DAMVIQNPRYQVTQFGKPVTLSCSQTLNHNVMYWYQQKSSQAPKLLFHYYDKDFNNEADTPDNFQSRRPNTSFCFLDIRSPGLGDTAMYLCATSRDYSSYEQYFGPGTRLTVT.

Concerning this clonotype: A much larger clone is a single base away; this may be a read error. V usage is TRBV29-1 and J usage is TRBJ2-1; D is perhaps TRBD2 (7 bases). TRBJ2-7 matches the DNA end more closely, so the J call is doubtful. The CDR3 has 14 residues. Germline values: CDR1 SQVTM, CDR2 ANQGSEA. CDR3 amino acids: CSVHGRGAYNEQYF. CDR3 DNA: TGCAGCGTCCACGGTCGGGGGGCCTACAATGAGCAGTACTTC.

As to this clonotype: A much larger clone sits a single nucleotide away, making a read error possible. The rearrangement links TRBV29-1 to TRBJ1-2; D perhaps matches TRBD1 (5 bases). CDR1 is SQVTM and CDR2 is ANQGSEA in the germline V gene. V gave up 4 bases and J gave up 8 bases, with 14 bases separating them. CDR3 length: 12 amino acids. CDR3 nucleotide sequence: TGCAGCGTTGGACGGGGACTAGGCGGCTACACCTTC. The encoded protein is CSVGRGLGGYTF.

This clonotype has at least ten counts. V is TRBV7-2 and J is TRBJ2-5, with TRBD1 matching 11 bases. This CDR3 comprises 16 residues. Trimming at V came to 5 bases and at J to 2 bases, leaving 7 bases not matched to a gene. CDR1 is SGHTA and CDR2 is FQGNSA in the germline V gene. This chain's CDR3 is CASSLGQGAGQETQYF. In nucleotides, the CDR3 is TGTGCCAGCAGCCTCGGACAGGGGGCGGGGCAAGAGACCCAGTACTTC.

Worth noting for this clonotype: A much larger clone lies one base from this, so it may be a read error. V gene TRBV6-1 combines with J gene TRBJ2-5, with D possibly matching TRBD2 (7 bases). The CDR3 totals 15 residues. Germline V gives CDR1 MNHNS, CDR2 SASEGT. The germline V and J ends were trimmed by 2 bases and 4 bases, with 14 bases remaining between them. This CDR3 reads CASSESPRGAETQYF. CDR3 in DNA: TGTGCCAGCAGTGAATCGCCTCGGGGGGCAGAGACCCAGTACTTC.

This clonotype appeared many times. The rearrangement links TRBV6-6 to TRBJ2-1, with D tentatively TRBD1 (6 bases). V lost 6 bases and J 1 base, leaving 16 bases between the germline ends. The germline V gene encodes CDR1 MNHNY and CDR2 SVGAGI (reference sequence). The CDR3 consists of 16 residues. The CDR3 region is CASRATGQGSYNEQFF. CDR3 nucleotides: TGTGCCAGCAGGGCAACGGGACAAGGGTCCTACAATGAGCAGTTCTTC.

This clonotype showed up many times. The J gene is TRBJ2-3, the V gene TRBV12-3 or TRBV12-4; D gene uncertain. The V and J ends lost 2 bases and 14 bases respectively, with 11 bases between them. CDR3 length: 11 amino acids. The CDR3 is CASSLYRASYF. The CDR3 nucleotides read TGTGCCAGCAGTTTATACCGGGCCTCGTATTTT.

In its sample, this clonotype was seen many times. The chain has TRBV5-1 and TRBJ2-3; a weak D match, TRBD1 (6 bases). With 5 bases removed from V and 5 bases from J, the gap between germline ends came to 12 bases. The CDR3 has 13 amino acids. Germline assignment: CDR1 SGHRS and CDR2 YFSETQ. The CDR3 is CASRPPGVDTQYF. The CDR3 DNA reads TGCGCCAGCAGGCCTCCAGGGGTAGATACGCAGTATTTT.